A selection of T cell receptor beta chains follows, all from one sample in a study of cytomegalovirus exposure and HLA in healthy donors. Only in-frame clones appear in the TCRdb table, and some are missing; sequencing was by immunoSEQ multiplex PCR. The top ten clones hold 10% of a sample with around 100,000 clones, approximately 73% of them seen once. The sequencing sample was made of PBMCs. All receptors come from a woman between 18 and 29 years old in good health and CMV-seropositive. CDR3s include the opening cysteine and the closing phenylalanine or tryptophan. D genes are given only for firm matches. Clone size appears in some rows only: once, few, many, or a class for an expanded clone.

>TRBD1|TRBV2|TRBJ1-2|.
TGTGCCAGCAGTGATGGGATACCGGGACAGGCCAATCCTAACTATGGCTACACCTTC
CASSDGIPGQANPNYGYTF
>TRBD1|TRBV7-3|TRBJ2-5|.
TGTGCCAGCAGCTTGACAGGGTTGTTCCAGGAGACCCAGTACTTC
CASSLTGLFQETQYF
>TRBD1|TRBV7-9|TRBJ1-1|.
TGTGCCAGCAGCTTCCCGGACAGGGTCAGCGAAGCTTTCTTT
CASSFPDRVSEAFF
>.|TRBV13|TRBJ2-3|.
TGTGCCAGCAGCACCTACACAGATACGCAGTATTTT
CASSTYTDTQYF
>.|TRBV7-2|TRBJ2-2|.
TGTGCCAGCAGCCCCCGCCCGAGGAACACCGGGGAGCTGTTTTTT
CASSPRPRNTGELFF
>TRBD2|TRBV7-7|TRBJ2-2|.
TGTGCTAGCAGCCCAGGGACTACCGTGACCGGGGAGCTGTTTTTT
CASSPGTTVTGELFF
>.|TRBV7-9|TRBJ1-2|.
TGTGCCAGCAGCTCTGAGGACTTTTGGTATGGCTACACCTTC
CASSSEDFWYGYTF
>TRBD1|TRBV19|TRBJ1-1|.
TGTGCCAGTAGTATGATGGGACAGCTGAGGGAAGCTTTCTTT
CASSMMGQLREAFF
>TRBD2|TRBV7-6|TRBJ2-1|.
TGTGCCAGCAGATTGCTAGCGGGGTCCGATGAGCAGTTCTTC
CASRLLAGSDEQFF
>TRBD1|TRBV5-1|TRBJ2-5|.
TGCGCCAGCAGTGCGGACAGGGTTCGCGAGACCCAGTACTTC
CASSADRVRETQYF
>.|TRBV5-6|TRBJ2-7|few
TGTGCCAGCAGCTTGGGCAGGGTAGGTCGATACGAGCAGTACTTC
CASSLGRVGRYEQYF
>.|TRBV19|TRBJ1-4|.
TGTGCCAGTACTACTGCGGGATCCTCTAATGAAAAACTGTTTTTT
CASTTAGSSNEKLFF
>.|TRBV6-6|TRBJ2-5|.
TGTGCCAGCAGTTACTCCACAGGACAAGAGACCCAGTACTTC
CASSYSTGQETQYF
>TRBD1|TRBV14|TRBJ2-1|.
TGTGCCAGCAGCCAAGAATGGACAGGGGGGAACAATGAGCAGTTCTTC
CASSQEWTGGNNEQFF
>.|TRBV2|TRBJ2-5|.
TGTGCCAGCAGTGAAGCGCTAAAGTTCGAGACCCAGTACTTC
CASSEALKFETQYF
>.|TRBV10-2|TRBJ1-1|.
TGCGCCAGCGGTGGGAGGGGCACTGAAGCTTTCTTT
CASGGRGTEAFF
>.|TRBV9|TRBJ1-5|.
TGTGCCAGCAGCCCAGCGGGGGGCGGACAGCCCCAGCATTTT
CASSPAGGGQPQHF
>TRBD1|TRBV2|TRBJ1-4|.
TGTGCCAGCACTGGGACAGGGACCAAGTTAGTTGAAAAACTGTTTTTT
CASTGTGTKLVEKLFF
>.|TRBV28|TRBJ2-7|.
TGTGCCAGCACCGTATCAGCAGGTTATCCCTACGAGCAGTACTTC
CASTVSAGYPYEQYF
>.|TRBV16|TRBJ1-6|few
TGTGCCAGCAGCCATCCGGGGAGCCTAAGCTCCTATAATTCACCCCTCCACTTT
CASSHPGSLSSYNSPLHF
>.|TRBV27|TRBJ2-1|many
TGTGCCAGCAAGGCTTCGGGTGAGCAGTTCTTC
CASKASGEQFF
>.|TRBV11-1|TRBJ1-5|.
TGTGCCAGCAACTCCCAGCCCCAGCATTTT
CASNSQPQHF
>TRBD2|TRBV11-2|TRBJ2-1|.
TGTGCCAGCAGCTTAGTCGGGGGGGCTTACAATGAGCAGTTCTTC
CASSLVGGAYNEQFF
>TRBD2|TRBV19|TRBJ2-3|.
TGTGCCAGTAGTCGAACGGGAGGTGGTACAGATACGCAGTATTTT
CASSRTGGGTDTQYF
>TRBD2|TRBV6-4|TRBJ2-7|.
TGTGCCAGCAGTGACTCAGGAGCGGGGGCCTTCAGGTACGAGCAGTACTTC
CASSDSGAGAFRYEQYF
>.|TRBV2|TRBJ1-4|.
TGTGCCAGCACCACTAATAATGAAAAACTGTTTTTT
CASTTNNEKLFF
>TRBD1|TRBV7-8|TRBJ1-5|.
TGTGCCAGCAGCCGAGGGGGCTACAATCAGCCCCAGCATTTT
CASSRGGYNQPQHF
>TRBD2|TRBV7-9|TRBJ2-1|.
TGTGCCAGCAGCCGGACTAGCGGGGGGCCCTACAATGAGCAGTTCTTC
CASSRTSGGPYNEQFF
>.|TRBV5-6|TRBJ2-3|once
TGTGCCAGCAGTCCTAATGACAGATTCTTCACAGATACGCAGTATTTT
CASSPNDRFFTDTQYF
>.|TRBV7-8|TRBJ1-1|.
TGTGCCAGCAGCCGGACGATCGACAGTGAAGCTTTCTTT
CASSRTIDSEAFF
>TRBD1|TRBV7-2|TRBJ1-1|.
TGTGCCAGCAGCTTGGACAGGGGTACGACTGAAGCTTTCTTT
CASSLDRGTTEAFF
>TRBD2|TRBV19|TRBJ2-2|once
TGTGCCAGTAGTTCCTCCGGGGGGAAGCCCGGGGAGCTGTTTTTT
CASSSSGGKPGELFF
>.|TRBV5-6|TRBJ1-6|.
TGTGCCAGCAGCTTGGATGGGGCAGGATCGTGGTCACCCCTCCACTTT
CASSLDGAGSWSPLHF
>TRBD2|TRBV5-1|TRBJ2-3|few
TGCGCCAGCAAGGGTGCGGGGGGAACAGATACGCAGTATTTT
CASKGAGGTDTQYF